Below are 16 T cell receptor beta chains sequenced from a single sample in a study of shared clonotypes between healthy human individuals. Only in-frame clones appear in the TCRdb table, and some are missing; sequencing was by immunoSEQ multiplex PCR. The table lists roughly 2.5 million clones, approximately 90% of them singletons, with roughly 0.15% in the top ten. Input material: naive CD4+ T cells sorted from blood. The subset denotes: CD45RA+ positively selected. Source of these receptors: a man aged 18-30 years in good health.

The chain is built from TRBV10-3 and TRBJ2-7; D gene uncertain. With 4 bases removed from V and 0 bases from J, the gap between germline ends came to 10 bases. Germline loops: CDR1 ENHRY, CDR2 SYGVKD. The CDR3 sequence is 14 residues long. As DNA, the CDR3 is TGTGCCATCAGTGTGGGTCCTCACTCCTACGAGCAGTACTTC. Translation: CAISVGPHSYEQYF.

This clone has a handful of counts. This chain uses TRBV7-9 with TRBJ2-7, with a weak D call TRBD2 (6 bases). V was clipped by 5 bases and J by 6 bases, with 14 bases between them. CDR3 size: 13 residues. CDR1 and CDR2 (germline): SEHNR, FQNEAQ (reference sequence). CDR3 nucleotide sequence: TGTGCCAGCAGCCACGAGGAGGGAGGCGAGCAGTACTTC. Amino acids: CASSHEEGGEQYF.

The chain recombines TRBV6-5 with TRBJ1-2; 7 bases match TRBD1. There are 15 residues in the CDR3. V lost 3 bases, J lost 5 bases, and 9 bases stayed unmatched. Germline loops: CDR1 MNHEY, CDR2 SVGAGI. The DNA of the CDR3 is TGTGCCAGCAGTTATTCCGGGACAGTCAGATATGGCTACACCTTC. Translation gives CASSYSGTVRYGYTF.

J is TRBJ2-1 and V is TRBV18, with a tentative D call TRBD1 (5 bases). CDR3 size: 15 residues. Germline V lookup: CDR1 KGHSH, CDR2 LQKENI. V was shortened by 1 base and J by 3 bases, with 10 bases between the two germline ends. The CDR3 region has the DNA TGTGCCAGCTCACCACAAAAGGGGTTCTACAATGAGCAGTTCTTC. Translating gives CASSPQKGFYNEQFF.

The V and J genes are TRBV28 and TRBJ2-1; the D gene is possibly TRBD2 (6 bases). The CDR3 has 14 amino acids. V shed 7 bases and J shed 1 base, with 11 bases lying between them. Germline CDR1 is MDHEN and CDR2 is SYDVKM. CDR3 sequence: CASTYGGSYNEQFF. The CDR3 DNA reads TGTGCCAGCACCTATGGGGGGTCCTACAATGAGCAGTTCTTC.

Remarks on this clone: At one boundary the junction diverges from the germline segment, which might be a read error. The chain uses TRBV7-7 and TRBJ2-7; D is uncertain. Germline V gene lookup returns CDR1 SSHAT and CDR2 FNYEAQ (reference sequence). This CDR3 has 13 residues. This chain's CDR3 is CASSSGATYEQYF. For the CDR3, the DNA is TGTGCTAGCAGCTCGGGCGCAACCTACGAGCAGTACTTC.

The chain uses TRBV27 and TRBJ1-5, with D tentatively TRBD1 (6 bases). Trimming stripped 3 bases from V and 2 bases from J, with 11 bases between. The CDR3 extends over 15 amino acids. Germline V gene data show CDR1 as MNHEY and CDR2 as SMNVEV (reference sequence). Here the CDR3 DNA reads TGTGCCAGCAGTTTTAACAGGGAAGGCAATCAGCCCCAGCATTTT. It yields the protein CASSFNREGNQPQHF.

In this sample, this clone turned up once. The chain recombines TRBV19 with TRBJ2-6, with D maybe TRBD1 (5 bases). The CDR3 sequence is 18 residues long. Between the trimmed V and J ends, which lost 5 bases and 1 base, there was a span of 18 bases. Germline CDR1 and CDR2: LNHDA and SQIVND (reference sequence). CDR3 sequence (DNA): TGTGCCAGTAGTTCGGGCAGGGCCGCCCTTTCTGGGGCCAACGTCCTGACTTTC. This gives the protein CASSSGRAALSGANVLTF.

The chain couples TRBV18 to TRBJ1-2, with a possible D match to TRBD1 (6 bases). CDR1 and CDR2 from the germline V gene are KGHSH and LQKENI. Deletions cut 3 bases from V and 4 bases from J, with 18 bases between. This CDR3 region has 16 residues. CDR3 residues: CASSPLGQQDSYGYTF. Written as DNA, the CDR3 is TGTGCCAGCTCACCCCTCGGACAGCAAGACTCCTATGGCTACACCTTC.

This clone is a singleton in its sample. This chain's CDR3 is CAISDGRGTSYEQYF. The CDR3 coding sequence is TGTGCCATCAGTGATGGGAGGGGAACCTCCTACGAGCAGTACTTC. The genes are TRBV10-3 and TRBJ2-7; TRBD2 aligns across 7 bases. V shed 3 bases and J 0 bases; nucleotides not matched to a gene: 5. CDR1 is ENHRY and CDR2 is SYGVKD in the germline V gene. The CDR3 is 15 amino acids.

This chain uses TRBV7-2 with TRBJ2-5, with D possibly being TRBD2 (7 bases). The CDR3 runs 15 residues. The ends were cut back, 3 bases at V and 4 bases at J, with 15 bases in the middle. The V gene's germline CDR1 is SGHTA and CDR2 FQGNSA. The CDR3 DNA follows: TGTGCCAGCAGCTTCAGTCGGGGGGCGGGAGAGACCCAGTACTTC. Amino acids: CASSFSRGAGETQYF.

This chain connects TRBV7-2 to TRBJ2-3; unclear D gene. Trimming took off 4 bases at V and 7 bases at J, with 15 bases between the two ends. CDR1 is SGHTA, CDR2 FQGNSA, per germline. The CDR3 has 14 residues. In nucleotides, the CDR3 is TGTGCCAGCAGCTCGGGTACCCTATCGTATACGCAGTATTTT. Protein product: CASSSGTLSYTQYF.

The chain combines TRBV27 with TRBJ2-3; 7 nucleotides match TRBD2. The CDR3 loop spans 15 amino acids. J was trimmed by 4 bases and V by 3 bases; bases with no gene match: 7. CDR1 and CDR2 from the germline V gene are MNHEY and SMNVEV (reference sequence). The CDR3 loop is CASSFRLAVADTQYF. For the CDR3, the DNA is TGTGCCAGCAGTTTTAGACTAGCCGTCGCAGATACGCAGTATTTT.

The gene calls are TRBV18 and TRBJ1-3, with no clear D. The CDR3 has 14 residues. Germline V CDR1 and CDR2: KGHSH, LQKENI. The V gene lost 2 bases and the J gene lost 8 bases, with 13 bases spanning the gap. The CDR3 DNA is TGTGCCAGCTCACCAGGGGTCATTGGGGACACCATATATTTT. The encoded protein is CASSPGVIGDTIYF.

This chain joins TRBV27 and TRBJ2-2; 9 positions agree with TRBD2. The length of the CDR3 is 14 residues. CDR1 and CDR2 from the germline V gene are MNHEY and SMNVEV (reference sequence). V lost 5 bases, J lost 6 bases, and 4 bases stayed unmatched. The CDR3 DNA follows: TGTGCCAGCAGTAGGGCGGGAGGGGCCGGGGAGCTGTTTTTT. Amino acid sequence: CASSRAGGAGELFF.

The chain employs TRBV30 and TRBJ1-2, with D perhaps TRBD1 (5 bases). This CDR3 comprises 13 residues. Trimming removed 8 bases at V and 1 base at J, with 14 bases between. CDR1 is GTSNPN and CDR2 is SVGIG in the germline V gene (reference sequence). The CDR3 is CAGGRAFNYGYTF. The CDR3 DNA reads TGTGCCGGGGGTCGGGCTTTTAACTATGGCTACACCTTC.